These T cell receptor beta chains were read from a single sample in a study of shared clonotypes between healthy human individuals. Clones were sequenced by immunoSEQ multiplex PCR, and TCRdb holds only the in-frame ones, with some missing. Of about 2.3 million clones in the sample, about 92% were seen once. Material: naive CD4+ T cells from PBMCs. Every receptor here comes from a man younger than 35 in good health. Some clones in this sample may be carry-over from other donors' samples. CDR3s leave out the opening cysteine and the closing phenylalanine or tryptophan. D genes are given only for firm matches. Clone size is stated in some rows and not others, as once, few, many or a class when expanded.

>NA|NA|TRBJ2-1|TRBV7-2
ASSLVSGSSYNEQF
>NA|TRBD2|TRBJ2-7|TRBV7-2
ASSLGPGTREYEQY
>NA|TRBD2|TRBJ2-6|TRBV10-3
AISLAVATSGSSSGANVLT
>NA|NA|TRBJ1-1|TRBV7-9
ASSLLGTAANTEAF
>NA|TRBD2|TRBJ2-3|TRBV2
ASSSDSGRGTDTQY
>NA|NA|TRBJ1-5|TRBV6-6
ASSLDGYSNQPQH
>NA|NA|TRBJ1-2|TRBV2
ASSRDGLQLGGYT
>NA|NA|TRBJ1-4|TRBV28
ASSPGALGDEKLF
>NA|NA|TRBJ2-2|TRBV7-3
ASSWGTGELF
>NA|TRBD1|TRBJ1-1|TRBV7-2
ASSFPVGTGGLDTEAF
>once|NA|TRBJ2-1|TRBV19
ASSAGLEQF
>NA|TRBD1|TRBJ2-3|TRBV5-8
ASSLDSRGPDTQY
>NA|NA|TRBJ1-1|TRBV6-1
ASRADGTTGGAF
>NA|NA|TRBJ2-7|TRBV20-1
SAPRSYEQY
>NA|NA|TRBJ1-1|TRBV5-1
ASSLVLVGDEGPGSEAF
>NA|TRBD2|TRBJ2-1|TRBV4-1
ASSQPTSGGSYNEQF
>few|NA|TRBJ1-5|TRBV7-9
ASSPGRASNQPQH
>NA|TRBD1|TRBJ1-1|TRBV5-1
ASSLLPGQGFEAF
>NA|NA|TRBJ2-3|TRBV19
ASTPDEGGTQY
>NA|NA|TRBJ2-3|TRBV10-1
ASSESGSGGTDTQY
>NA|NA|TRBJ2-7|TRBV10-3
AISGVTVAYEQY
>once|TRBD1|TRBJ1-2|TRBV7-9
ASGTADGYT
>NA|NA|TRBJ1-1|TRBV2
ASNSFVGGFTEAF
>once|NA|TRBJ2-7|TRBV7-2
ASSSLTTVYEQY
>once|NA|TRBJ2-3|TRBV4-3
ASSRSLSGATDTQY
>NA|NA|TRBJ2-1|TRBV28
ASTYQASEQF
>NA|TRBD2|TRBJ2-3|TRBV18
ASSPGLAGGGTDTQY
>NA|NA|TRBJ2-3|TRBV7-9
ASSLVGDHSTDTQY
>NA|NA|TRBJ2-3|TRBV5-1
ASSPSSRESDTQY
>once|NA|TRBJ1-5|TRBV6-1
ASSEARDSYNQPQH
>NA|TRBD1|TRBJ2-7|TRBV11-2
ASSLGQGMYEQY
>NA|NA|TRBJ1-5|TRBV5-5
ASSLSRVQPQH
>once|NA|TRBJ2-7|TRBV10-2
ASRHDRYEQY
>NA|NA|TRBJ2-5|TRBV7-9
ASSLGRETQY
>NA|NA|TRBJ2-5|TRBV18
ASSPMAAQVETQY
>NA|NA|TRBJ1-3|TRBV5-6
ASSRRIVVSGNTIY
>NA|TRBD2|TRBJ2-7|TRBV29-1
SVGRLAGDEQY